This T cell receptor (beta chain) was sequenced in a study of T cell repertoires in cytomegalovirus infection. Across the whole study: Recently identified HLA-C-restricted and well-studied HLA-B-restricted CMV epitopes were used. Public TCR beta signature analysis indicated the presence of both CMV infection and matching HLA type.

TCRdb re-derived calls from the reads in MiXCR, one entry per CDR3 protein. This table has 200,000 to 250,000 distinct CDR3 sequences, less than 50% appearing once. Germline V gene data show CDR1 as SGHNT and CDR2 as YYREEE (reference sequence). V was clipped by 4 bases and J by 3 bases; unmatched bases: 6. The CDR3 totals 15 residues. General study findings and limits: Carriage of CMV together with the relevant HLA was identifiable through cumulative public TCR beta family frequency. Dominating the ex vivo response were TCR beta clonotypes that were CMV-specific and HLA-C-restricted.

As for this clonotype: Antigen unknown.

The sequence was collected from a human donor in good health (CMV status not recorded). Some clones in this sample may be carry-over from other donors' samples. Sample: CD8+ T cells from cultured PBMCs, taken from culture after CMV antigen stimulation. This rearrangement joins TRBV5-4 to TRBJ2-7; 11 bases map to TRBD1. CDR3 protein: CASSQGQGEIYEQYF. CDR3 sequence (DNA): TGTGCCAGCAGCCAGGGACAGGGGGAAATCTACGAGCAGTACTTC.